This is a list of T cell receptor beta chains from one sample in a study of cytomegalovirus exposure and HLA in healthy donors. The method was immunoSEQ multiplex PCR; TCRdb's version includes in-frame clones alone and lacks a portion of them. The sample holds over 90,000 clones; about 69% are singletons and the top ten take 4.5% to 5%. Material for sequencing was PBMCs. The receptors derive from a human donor in good health. Both conserved end residues are part of each CDR3. The order of the fields is D gene, CDR3 length, J gene, V gene, CDR3 protein. The D gene is left open where the match is weak.

>.|18|TRBJ2-5|TRBV5-1
CASSLMGLPSRVGETQYF
>.|14|TRBJ1-4|TRBV4-2
CASSQTRAGEKLFF
>.|14|TRBJ2-2|TRBV19
CASSMSQIYGELFF
>TRBD1|17|TRBJ1-5|TRBV19
CASSVTSGQGVGQPQHF
>.|17|TRBJ2-6|TRBV19
CASSINRRSSGANVLTF
>.|17|TRBJ1-5|TRBV5-8
CASSLGQGRYSNQPQHF
>.|13|TRBJ2-7|TRBV11-2
CASSLGQGGEQYF
>.|15|TRBJ2-1|TRBV5-8
CASSYGTVRGGEQFF
>.|16|TRBJ1-1|TRBV29-1
CSVGGGERSMNTEAFF
>.|14|TRBJ2-2|TRBV4-2
CASSQDGGTDELFF
>TRBD1|15|TRBJ1-2|TRBV6-5
CASSYFGTGNYGYTF
>TRBD1|14|TRBJ2-5|TRBV27
CASSPRPGGETQYF
>.|15|TRBJ1-4|TRBV7-2
CASSSLSGGNEKLFF
>TRBD1|14|TRBJ2-7|TRBV10-3
CAISEGQGAYEQYF
>.|16|TRBJ2-5|TRBV6-6
CASSYSTGLRGETQYF
>.|12|TRBJ2-1|TRBV4-1
CASSRKGSEQFF
>.|16|TRBJ2-1|TRBV10-2
CASSELESRMPNEQFF
>TRBD1|14|TRBJ1-2|TRBV25-1
CASSTGTGGNGYTF
>.|14|TRBJ1-1|TRBV18
CASSPYRANTEAFF
>.|13|TRBJ1-1|TRBV10-1
CASSDRVDTEAFF
>TRBD1|16|TRBJ1-2|TRBV9
CASSVLRSGQGNGYTF
>TRBD1|15|TRBJ2-4|TRBV5-6
CASSLYRTGLTIQYF
>.|11|TRBJ2-7|TRBV20-1
CSALDSYEQYF
>TRBD1|16|TRBJ1-2|TRBV27
CASSPWTGGINYGYTF
>.|14|TRBJ2-3|TRBV18
CASSLHRGTDTQYF
>TRBD1|17|TRBJ2-1|TRBV4-2
CASSQDKYGTGRNEQFF
>.|14|TRBJ1-1|TRBV2
CASSEALRPGLAFF
>.|15|TRBJ1-3|TRBV27
CASSLLPLSGNTIYF
>.|15|TRBJ2-2|TRBV7-9
CASSSEDYNTGELFF
>TRBD1|14|TRBJ2-3|TRBV27
CASRQGPRTDTQYF
>TRBD2|14|TRBJ2-7|TRBV19
CASTGTSGIGEQYF
>.|11|TRBJ1-2|TRBV30
CAWSGGGGYTF
>TRBD1|13|TRBJ1-2|TRBV4-1
CASSQDRGHGYTF
>TRBD2|14|TRBJ2-7|TRBV4-2
CASSPLGLSYEQYF
>TRBD2|18|TRBJ2-1|TRBV7-9
CASSSRRGRTSSYNEQFF
>TRBD1|14|TRBJ2-2|TRBV10-2
CASRDRGLVGELFF
>.|16|TRBJ1-1|TRBV28
CASSPSGTGGHTEAFF
>TRBD2|15|TRBJ2-7|TRBV28
CASSFSLGGPYEQYF
>TRBD2|20|TRBJ2-3|TRBV14
CASSGRLAGRLLSGTDTQYF
>.|12|TRBJ2-1|TRBV7-8
CATTGLGPGQFF
>TRBD2|14|TRBJ2-5|TRBV29-1
CSATRLANQDTQYF
>.|12|TRBJ1-1|TRBV7-9
CASSLGGAEAFF
>.|15|TRBJ1-1|TRBV19
CASSWFPGRNTEAFF
>TRBD2|15|TRBJ2-1|TRBV6-5
CASSYSGRGYNEQFF